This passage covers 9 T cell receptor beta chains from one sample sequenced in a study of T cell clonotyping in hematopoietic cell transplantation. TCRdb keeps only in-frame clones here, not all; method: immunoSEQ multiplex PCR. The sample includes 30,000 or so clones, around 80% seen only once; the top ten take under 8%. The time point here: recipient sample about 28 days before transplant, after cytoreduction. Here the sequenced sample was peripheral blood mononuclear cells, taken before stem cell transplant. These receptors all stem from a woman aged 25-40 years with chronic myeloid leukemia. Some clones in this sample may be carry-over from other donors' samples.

DNA for the CDR3: TGCAGCGGTAGATCGCCAAGGGGCCTAGCGGGGGGGCCCGACCACGAGCAGTACTTC. Its translation is CSGRSPRGLAGGPDHEQYF. The rearrangement uses TRBV29-1 and TRBJ2-7; 12 bases are shared with TRBD2. J lost 5 bases, V lost 7 bases, and 24 bases had no gene match. From germline, CDR1 is SQVTM and CDR2 ANQGSEA. The CDR3 is 19 amino acids.

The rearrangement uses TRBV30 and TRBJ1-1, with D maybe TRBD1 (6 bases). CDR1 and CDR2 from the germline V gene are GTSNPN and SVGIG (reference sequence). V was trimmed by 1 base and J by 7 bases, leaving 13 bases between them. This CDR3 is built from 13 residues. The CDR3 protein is CAWSGATGLEAFF. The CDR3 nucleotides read TGTGCCTGGAGTGGGGCGACAGGACTTGAAGCTTTCTTT. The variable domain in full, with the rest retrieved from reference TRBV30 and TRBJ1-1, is SQTIHQWPATLVQPVGSPLSLECTVEGTSNPNLYWYRQAAGRGLQLLFYSVGIGQISSEVPQNLSASRPQDRQFILSSKKLLLSDSGFYLCAWSGATGLEAFFGQGTRLTVV.

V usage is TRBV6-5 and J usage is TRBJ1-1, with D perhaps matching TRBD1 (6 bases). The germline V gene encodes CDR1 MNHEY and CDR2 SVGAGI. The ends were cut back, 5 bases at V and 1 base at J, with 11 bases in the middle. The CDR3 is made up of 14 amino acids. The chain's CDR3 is CASSKQGRNTEAFF. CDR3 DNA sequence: TGTGCCAGCAGTAAGCAGGGGAGGAACACTGAAGCTTTCTTT.

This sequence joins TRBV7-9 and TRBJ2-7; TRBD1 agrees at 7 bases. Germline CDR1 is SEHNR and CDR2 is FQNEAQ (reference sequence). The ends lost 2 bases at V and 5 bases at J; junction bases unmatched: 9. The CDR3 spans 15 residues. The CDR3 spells CASSLLQGRMDEQYF. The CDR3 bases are TGTGCCAGCAGCTTATTACAGGGGAGAATGGACGAGCAGTACTTC.

The CDR3, as DNA: TGTGCCATCACTACGACGAACACTGAAGCTTTCTTT. Translated, it gives CAITTTNTEAFF. The chain is built from TRBV28 and TRBJ1-1; unclear D gene. The V and J ends lost 10 bases and 1 base respectively, with 10 bases between them. The germline V gene encodes CDR1 MDHEN and CDR2 SYDVKM. This CDR3 comprises 12 residues.

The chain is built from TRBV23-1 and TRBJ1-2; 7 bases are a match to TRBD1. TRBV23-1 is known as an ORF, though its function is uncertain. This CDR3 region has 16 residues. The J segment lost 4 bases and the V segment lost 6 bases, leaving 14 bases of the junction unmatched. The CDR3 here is CASSPGGQGEGYGYTF. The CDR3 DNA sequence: TGCGCCAGCAGCCCAGGGGGTCAGGGGGAAGGCTATGGCTACACCTTC.

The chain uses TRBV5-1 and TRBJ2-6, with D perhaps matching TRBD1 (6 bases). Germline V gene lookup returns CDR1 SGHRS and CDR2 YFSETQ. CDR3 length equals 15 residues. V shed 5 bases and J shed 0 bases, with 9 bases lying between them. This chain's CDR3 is CASRDSPSGANVLTF. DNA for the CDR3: TGCGCCAGCAGGGACAGTCCCTCTGGGGCCAACGTCCTGACTTTC. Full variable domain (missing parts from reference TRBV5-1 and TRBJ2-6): KAGVTQTPRYLIKTRGQQVTLSCSPISGHRSVSWYQQTPGQGLQFLFEYFSETQRNKGNFPGRFSGRQFSNSRSEMNVSTLELGDSALYLCASRDSPSGANVLTFGAGSRLTVL.

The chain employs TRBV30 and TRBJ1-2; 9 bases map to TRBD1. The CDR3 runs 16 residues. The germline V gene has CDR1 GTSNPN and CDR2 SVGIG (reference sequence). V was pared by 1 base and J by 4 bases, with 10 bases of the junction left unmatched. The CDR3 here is CAWSEPGTGLSYGYTF. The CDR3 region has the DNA TGTGCCTGGAGTGAACCCGGGACAGGGCTAAGCTATGGCTACACCTTC.

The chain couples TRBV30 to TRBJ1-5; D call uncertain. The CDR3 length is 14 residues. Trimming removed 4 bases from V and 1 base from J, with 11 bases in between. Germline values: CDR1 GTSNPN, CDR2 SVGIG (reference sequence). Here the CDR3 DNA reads TGTGCCTGGACCCAACACGGCAGCAATCAGCCCCAGCATTTT. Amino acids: CAWTQHGSNQPQHF.